This passage covers 10 T cell receptor beta chains from one sample sequenced in a study of T cell changes during pregnancy in multiple sclerosis (dated by TCRdb to between 2019 and 2020). The library came from the immunoSEQ multiplex PCR assay. This is the immuneACCESS table as TCRdb keeps it, with only in-frame sequences that have V and J called. A part of the clones is gone; compared with another copy, unresolved V genes explain less than half, and the rest is unexplained. A total of roughly 80,000 clones appear in this sample, 93% of them only once. Clones ranked in the top ten supply over 2% of the sample. Sequencing was performed on peripheral blood, taken in the second trimester of pregnancy. The receptors here all came from a female donor with multiple sclerosis, enrolled in a pregnancy study.

The chain is built from TRBV5-4 and TRBJ2-3; 10 nucleotides agree with TRBD1. This CDR3 is built from 15 residues. V shed 3 bases, J shed 3 bases, and the junction held 4 bases outside the gene matches. Germline V gene lookup returns CDR1 SGHNT and CDR2 YYREEE (reference sequence). CDR3 coding DNA: TGTGCCAGCAGCTCGGACAGGGGGAGGACAGATACGCAGTATTTT. Residues: CASSSDRGRTDTQYF.

This chain joins TRBV19 and TRBJ2-5, with TRBD2 matching over 7 bases. With V trimmed by 10 bases and J by 2 bases, 7 bases remained unmatched. The CDR3 loop spans 13 amino acids. The germline V gene encodes CDR1 LNHDA and CDR2 SQIVND (reference sequence). CDR3 region: CATGTGGQETQYF. The CDR3 region has the DNA TGTGCCACGGGGACGGGAGGACAAGAGACCCAGTACTTC.

The chain couples TRBV9 to TRBJ2-7; the match to TRBD2 covers 9 bases. Germline CDR1 and CDR2: SGDLS and YYNGEE. This CDR3 region has 18 residues. V dropped 0 bases and J dropped 2; count of bases not matched to a gene: 12. In DNA, the CDR3 is TGTGCCAGCAGCGTAGGGGGTGAGACTAGCGGATTCACCTACGAGCAGTACTTC. It encodes CASSVGGETSGFTYEQYF.

The chain joins TRBV5-1 to TRBJ2-7; 8 bases line up with TRBD2. Germline CDR1 reads SGHRS; CDR2 reads YFSETQ. The ends lost 4 bases at V and 4 bases at J; junction bases unmatched: 7. The CDR3 runs 14 residues. The CDR3, as DNA: TGCGCCAGCAGCCCCCGGGGGGGCAGGTACGAGCAGTACTTC. This codes for CASSPRGGRYEQYF. Supplemented by reference TRBV5-1 and TRBJ2-7, the full variable domain reads KAGVTQTPRYLIKTRGQQVTLSCSPISGHRSVSWYQQTPGQGLQFLFEYFSETQRNKGNFPGRFSGRQFSNSRSEMNVSTLELGDSALYLCASSPRGGRYEQYFGPGTRLTVT.

This clone has only one observation. V and J are TRBV5-4 and TRBJ2-7; 7 nucleotides agree with TRBD1. J gave up 2 bases and V 7 bases, and 3 bases lay outside the gene matches. The CDR3 sequence is 12 residues long. Looked up from germline, CDR1 is SGHNT and CDR2 is YYREEE (reference sequence). The CDR3 is CASGTETYEQYF. The CDR3 region has the DNA TGTGCCAGCGGGACAGAAACCTACGAGCAGTACTTC.

The genes are TRBV25-1 and TRBJ2-1; the D is unclear. CDR1 and CDR2 from the germline V gene are MGHDK and SYGVNS. Between the trimmed V and J ends, which lost 3 bases and 1 base, there was a span of 7 bases. This CDR3 comprises 14 residues. The CDR3 nucleotides read TGTGCCAGCAGTGATTGGAGATCCTACAATGAGCAGTTCTTC. Protein product: CASSDWRSYNEQFF.

The rearrangement joins TRBV19 to TRBJ2-5; a possible D gene is TRBD2 (5 bases). This CDR3 spans 14 amino acids. CDR1 LNHDA and CDR2 SQIVND come from the germline V gene (reference sequence). The germline V and J ends were trimmed by 1 base and 5 bases, with 11 bases remaining between them. The CDR3 protein is CASSIGEFRETQYF. The CDR3 bases are TGTGCCAGTAGTATAGGGGAGTTTCGGGAGACCCAGTACTTC.

This clone was recorded once. The chain links TRBV19 to TRBJ1-6; 7 positions agree with TRBD1. This CDR3 region has 14 residues. The J segment lost 10 bases and the V segment lost 4 bases, leaving 7 bases of the junction unmatched. Germline V gene sequence: CDR1 LNHDA, CDR2 SQIVND (reference sequence). Here the CDR3 DNA reads TGTGCCAGTAGTAATAACAGGGGAAACTCACCCCTCCACTTT. It encodes CASSNNRGNSPLHF.

Only one count was recorded for this clone. The CDR3 region is CASSLEGTGSYEQYF. The DNA for the CDR3 is TGCGCCAGCAGCTTGGAAGGGACAGGCTCCTACGAGCAGTACTTC. The chain uses TRBV5-1 and TRBJ2-7; 8 bases fit TRBD1. CDR1 and CDR2 (germline): SGHRS, YFSETQ. The CDR3 is 15 residues long. V shed 0 bases, J shed 0 bases, and the junction held 2 bases outside the gene matches.

The genes are TRBV6-5 and TRBJ2-1; possible D gene TRBD1, 5 bases. Trimming took off 0 bases at V and 9 bases at J, with 6 bases between the two ends. The germline gives CDR1 MNHEY, CDR2 SVGAGI. The CDR3 spans 12 residues. The CDR3 is CASSYSQGEQFF. In DNA, the CDR3 is TGTGCCAGCAGTTACTCTCAGGGTGAGCAGTTCTTC.